This T cell receptor beta chain was recorded in a study of OX40 agonist ivuxolimab in advanced cancers. Regarding the study as a whole: Normalized T-cell clonal expansion was also low in some nonresponders.

Sequenced by immunoSEQ multiplex PCR; TCRdb stores in-frame clones only, minus some. The table lists about 68,000 clones, 70% to 85% of them singletons. On this clone itself: Its specificity is not known.

Germline V gene lookup returns CDR1 SGHRS and CDR2 YFSETQ. J gave up 7 bases and V 4 bases, and 9 bases lay outside the gene matches. This CDR3 is built from 15 residues. The sequences come from CD4+ or CD8+ T cells sorted from blood, collected in a trial of the OX40 agonist ivuxolimab. This receptor was identified in an adult with an advanced solid tumor such as melanoma, head and neck, liver or kidney cancer. The chain couples TRBV5-1 to TRBJ2-1, with 9 bases matching TRBD2. The CDR3 spells CASSLGLAIANEQFF. CDR3 nucleotide sequence: TGCGCCAGCAGCCTGGGACTAGCCATTGCGAATGAGCAGTTCTTC. The full variable domain, with the rest looked up from reference TRBV5-1 and TRBJ2-1, is KAGVTQTPRYLIKTRGQQVTLSCSPISGHRSVSWYQQTPGQGLQFLFEYFSETQRNKGNFPGRFSGRQFSNSRSEMNVSTLELGDSALYLCASSLGLAIANEQFFGPGTRLTVL.